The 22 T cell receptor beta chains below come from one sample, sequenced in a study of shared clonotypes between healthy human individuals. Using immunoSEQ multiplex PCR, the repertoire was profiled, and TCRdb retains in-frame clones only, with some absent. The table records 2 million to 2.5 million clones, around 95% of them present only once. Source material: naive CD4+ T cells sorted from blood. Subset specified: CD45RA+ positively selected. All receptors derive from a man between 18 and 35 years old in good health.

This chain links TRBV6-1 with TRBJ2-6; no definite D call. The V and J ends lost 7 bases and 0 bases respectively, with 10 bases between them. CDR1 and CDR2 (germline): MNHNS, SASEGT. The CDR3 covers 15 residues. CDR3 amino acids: CASTPVGSGANVLTF. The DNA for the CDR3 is TGTGCCAGCACCCCGGTGGGCTCTGGGGCCAACGTCCTGACTTTC.

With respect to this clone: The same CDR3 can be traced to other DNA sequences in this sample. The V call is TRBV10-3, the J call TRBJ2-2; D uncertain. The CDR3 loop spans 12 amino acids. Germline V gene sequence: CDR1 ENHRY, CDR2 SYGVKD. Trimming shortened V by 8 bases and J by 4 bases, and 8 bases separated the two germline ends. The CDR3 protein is CAIGLGTGELFF. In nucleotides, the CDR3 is TGTGCCATCGGCTTGGGCACCGGGGAGCTGTTTTTT.

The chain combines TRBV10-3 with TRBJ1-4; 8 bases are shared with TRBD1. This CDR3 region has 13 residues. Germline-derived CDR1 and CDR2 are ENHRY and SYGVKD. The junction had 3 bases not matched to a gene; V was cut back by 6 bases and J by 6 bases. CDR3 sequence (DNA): TGTGCCATCAGGAGGGGACAGGATGAAAAACTGTTTTTT. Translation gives CAIRRGQDEKLFF.

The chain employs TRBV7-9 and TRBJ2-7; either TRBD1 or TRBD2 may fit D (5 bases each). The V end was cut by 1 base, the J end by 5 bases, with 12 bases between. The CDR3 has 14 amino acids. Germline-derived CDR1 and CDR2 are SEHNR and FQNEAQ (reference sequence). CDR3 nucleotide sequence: TGTGCCAGCAGCTTAGAGACAGCTAGCCACGAGCAGTACTTC. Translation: CASSLETASHEQYF. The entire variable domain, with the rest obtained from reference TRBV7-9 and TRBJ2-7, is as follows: DTGVSQNPRHKITKRGQNVTFRCDPISEHNRLYWYRQTLGQGPEFLTYFQNEAQLEKSRLLSDRFSAERPKGSFSTLEIQRTEQGDSAMYLCASSLETASHEQYFGPGTRLTVT.

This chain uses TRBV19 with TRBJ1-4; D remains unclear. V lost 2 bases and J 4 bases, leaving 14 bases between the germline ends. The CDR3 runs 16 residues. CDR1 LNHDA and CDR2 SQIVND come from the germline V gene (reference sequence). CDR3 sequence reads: CASSIPVAFDNEKLFF. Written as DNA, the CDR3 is TGTGCCAGTAGTATACCGGTGGCGTTCGATAATGAAAAACTGTTTTTT.

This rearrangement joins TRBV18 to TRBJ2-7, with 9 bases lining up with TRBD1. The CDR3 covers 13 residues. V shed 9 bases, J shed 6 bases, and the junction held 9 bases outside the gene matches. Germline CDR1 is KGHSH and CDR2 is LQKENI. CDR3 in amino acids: CASQGQGSGEQYF. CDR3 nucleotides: TGTGCCAGTCAGGGACAGGGATCCGGCGAGCAGTACTTC.

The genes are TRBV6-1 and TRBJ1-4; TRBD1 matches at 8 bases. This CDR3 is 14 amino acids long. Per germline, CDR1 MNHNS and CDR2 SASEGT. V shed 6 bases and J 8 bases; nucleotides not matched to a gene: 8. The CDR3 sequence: CASSEIYRGEKLFF. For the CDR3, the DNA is TGTGCCAGCAGCGAGATTTACAGGGGGGAAAAACTGTTTTTT.

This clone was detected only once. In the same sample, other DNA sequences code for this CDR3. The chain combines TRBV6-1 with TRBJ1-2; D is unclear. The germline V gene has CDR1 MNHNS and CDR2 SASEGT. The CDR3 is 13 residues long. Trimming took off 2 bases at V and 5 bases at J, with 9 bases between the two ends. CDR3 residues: CASSETGGYGYTF. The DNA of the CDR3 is TGTGCCAGCAGTGAAACCGGTGGTTATGGCTACACCTTC.

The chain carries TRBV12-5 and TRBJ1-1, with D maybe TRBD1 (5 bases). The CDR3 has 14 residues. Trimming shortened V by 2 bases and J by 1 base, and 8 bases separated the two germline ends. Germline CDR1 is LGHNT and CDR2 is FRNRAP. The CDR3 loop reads CASGLSGGNTEAFF. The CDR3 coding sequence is TGTGCTAGTGGTTTGTCGGGGGGGAACACTGAAGCTTTCTTT.

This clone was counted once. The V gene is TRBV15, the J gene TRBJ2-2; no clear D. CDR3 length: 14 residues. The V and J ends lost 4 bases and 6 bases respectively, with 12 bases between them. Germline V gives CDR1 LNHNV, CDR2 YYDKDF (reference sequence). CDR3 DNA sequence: TGTGCCACCAGCACCGAGTTTCCTGCCGGGGAGCTGTTTTTT. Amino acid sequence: CATSTEFPAGELFF.

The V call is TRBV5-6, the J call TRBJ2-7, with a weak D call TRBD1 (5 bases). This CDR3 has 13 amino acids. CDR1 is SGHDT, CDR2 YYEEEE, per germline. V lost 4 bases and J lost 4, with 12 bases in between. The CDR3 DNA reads TGTGCCAGCAGCCTGACAGCCCTATACGAGCAGTACTTC. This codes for CASSLTALYEQYF.

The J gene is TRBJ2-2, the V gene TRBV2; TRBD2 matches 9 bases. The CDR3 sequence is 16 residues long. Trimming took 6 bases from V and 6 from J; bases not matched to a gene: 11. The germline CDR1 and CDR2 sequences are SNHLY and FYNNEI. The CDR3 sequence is CASSPPGLAISGELFF. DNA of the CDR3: TGTGCCAGCAGCCCTCCGGGACTAGCTATTTCCGGGGAGCTGTTTTTT.

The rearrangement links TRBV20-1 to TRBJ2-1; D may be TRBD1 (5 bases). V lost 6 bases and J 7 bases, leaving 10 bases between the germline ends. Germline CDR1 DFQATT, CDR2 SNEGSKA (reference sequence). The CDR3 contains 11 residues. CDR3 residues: CSAQGVNEQFF. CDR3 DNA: TGCAGTGCCCAGGGTGTAAATGAGCAGTTCTTC.

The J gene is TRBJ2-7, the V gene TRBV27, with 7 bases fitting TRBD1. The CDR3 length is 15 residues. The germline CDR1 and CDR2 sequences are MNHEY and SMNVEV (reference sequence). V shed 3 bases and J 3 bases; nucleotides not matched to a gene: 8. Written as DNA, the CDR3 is TGTGCCAGCAGTTTCGCCGGGACAGTGCTCTACGAGCAGTACTTC. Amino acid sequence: CASSFAGTVLYEQYF.

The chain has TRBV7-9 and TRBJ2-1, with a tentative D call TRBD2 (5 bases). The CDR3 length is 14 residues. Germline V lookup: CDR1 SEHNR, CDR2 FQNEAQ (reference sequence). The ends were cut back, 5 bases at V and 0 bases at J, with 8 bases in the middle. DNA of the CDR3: TGTGCCAGCAGCCGAGAGGGCTCCTACAATGAGCAGTTCTTC. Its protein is CASSREGSYNEQFF.

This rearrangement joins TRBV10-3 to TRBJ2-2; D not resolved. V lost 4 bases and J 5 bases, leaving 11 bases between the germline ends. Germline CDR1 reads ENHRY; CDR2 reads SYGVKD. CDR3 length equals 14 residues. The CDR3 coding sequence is TGTGCCATCAGTGGGGTGGGAACGACCGGGGAGCTGTTTTTT. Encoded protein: CAISGVGTTGELFF.

CDR3 nucleotides: TGTGCCAGCAGTGGGATCACTGCGGGGACTGAAGCTTTCTTT. Its translation: CASSGITAGTEAFF. V is TRBV6-1 and J is TRBJ1-1; D is undetermined. The CDR3 runs 14 residues. Germline assignment: CDR1 MNHNS and CDR2 SASEGT. V lost 4 bases, J lost 5 bases, and 14 bases lay in between.

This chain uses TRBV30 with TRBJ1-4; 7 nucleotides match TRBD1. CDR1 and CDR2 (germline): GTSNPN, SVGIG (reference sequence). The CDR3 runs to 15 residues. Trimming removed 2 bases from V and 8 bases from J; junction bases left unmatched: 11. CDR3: CAWSFGQARNEKLFF. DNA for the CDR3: TGTGCCTGGAGTTTCGGACAGGCGAGGAACGAAAAACTGTTTTTT.

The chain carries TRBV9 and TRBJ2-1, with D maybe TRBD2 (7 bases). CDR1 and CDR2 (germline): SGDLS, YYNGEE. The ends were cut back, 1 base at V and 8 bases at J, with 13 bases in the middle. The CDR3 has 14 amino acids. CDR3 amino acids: CASSVSGGADEQFF. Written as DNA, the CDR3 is TGTGCCAGCAGCGTATCTGGGGGGGCAGATGAGCAGTTCTTC.

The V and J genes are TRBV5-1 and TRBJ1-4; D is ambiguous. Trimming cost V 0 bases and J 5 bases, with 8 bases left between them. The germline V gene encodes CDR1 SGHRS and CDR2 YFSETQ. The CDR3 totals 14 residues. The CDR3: CASSLAQENEKLFF. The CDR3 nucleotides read TGCGCCAGCAGCTTGGCCCAGGAAAATGAAAAACTGTTTTTT. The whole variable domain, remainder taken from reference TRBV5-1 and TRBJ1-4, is KAGVTQTPRYLIKTRGQQVTLSCSPISGHRSVSWYQQTPGQGLQFLFEYFSETQRNKGNFPGRFSGRQFSNSRSEMNVSTLELGDSALYLCASSLAQENEKLFFGSGTQLSVL.

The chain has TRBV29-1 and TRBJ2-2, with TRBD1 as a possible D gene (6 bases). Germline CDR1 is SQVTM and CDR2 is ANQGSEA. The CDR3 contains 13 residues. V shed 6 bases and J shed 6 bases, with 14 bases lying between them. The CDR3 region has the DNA TGCAGCGTCCAGGGGAATTCCGCCGGGGAGCTGTTTTTT. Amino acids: CSVQGNSAGELFF.

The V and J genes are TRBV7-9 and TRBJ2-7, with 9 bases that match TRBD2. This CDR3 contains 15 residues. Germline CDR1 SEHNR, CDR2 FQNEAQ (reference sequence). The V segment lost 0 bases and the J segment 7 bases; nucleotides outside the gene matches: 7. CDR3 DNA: TGTGCCAGCAGCTTAGCAGCGGGAGGCGTGGGTGAGCAGTACTTC. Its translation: CASSLAAGGVGEQYF.